Listed below are T cell receptor beta chains from one sample, sequenced in a study of neurological immune-mediated disorders. Using its own MiXCR run on the 5' RACE reads, TCRdb lists one record per CDR3 protein. The sample lists more than 70,000 distinct CDR3 sequences, about a tenth occurring once. The sample comprised PBMCs. These receptor sequences come from a man aged 35 to 55 in good health. Each CDR3 is given with its conserved first and last residue. Each record gives: V gene, D gene, CDR3 length, J gene, clone size, CDR3 protein, CDR3 DNA. A D gene is named only where the DNA matches it firmly. A row's size may be missing; if present it is once, few, many or a size class.

V: TRBV5-1; D: TRBD2; length: 15; J: TRBJ2-5; size: many; CDR3: CASSLEAGGPETQYF; DNA: TGCGCCAGCAGCTTAGAAGCGGGGGGGCCGGAGACCCAGTACTTC
V: TRBV12-3/TRBV12-4; D: TRBD2; length: 14; J: TRBJ2-3; size: many; CDR3: CASTVAGGTDTQYF; DNA: TGTGCCAGCACCGTAGCGGGGGGGACAGATACGCAGTATTTT
V: TRBV9; D: -; length: 15; J: TRBJ1-2; size: many; CDR3: CASSVDSSSNYGYTF; DNA: TGTGCCAGCAGCGTAGATTCGAGCTCTAACTATGGCTACACCTTC
V: TRBV11-2; D: TRBD2; length: 15; J: TRBJ2-7; size: -; CDR3: CASRQDLGLAGEQYF; DNA: TGTGCCAGCAGACAAGATTTGGGACTAGCCGGCGAGCAGTACTTC
V: TRBV20-1; D: -; length: 14; J: TRBJ2-7; size: many; CDR3: CSAALGADSYEQYF; DNA: TGCAGTGCTGCCTTGGGGGCGGACTCCTACGAGCAGTACTTC
V: TRBV3-1; D: -; length: 11; J: TRBJ2-1; size: many; CDR3: CASRGENEQFF; DNA: TGTGCCAGCAGAGGAGAAAATGAGCAGTTCTTC
V: TRBV10-3; D: TRBD1; length: 15; J: TRBJ1-2; size: many; CDR3: CAISELQGALYGYTF; DNA: TGTGCCATCAGTGAACTACAGGGGGCTTTGTATGGCTACACCTTC
V: TRBV29-1; D: TRBD1; length: 13; J: TRBJ2-5; size: many; CDR3: CSVRDSYQETQYF; DNA: TGCAGCGTCCGGGACAGCTACCAAGAGACCCAGTACTTC
V: TRBV2; D: TRBD2; length: 19; J: TRBJ2-5; size: once; CDR3: CASSITSGGALMVQETQYF; DNA: TGTGCCAGTTCGATTACTAGCGGGGGGGCCTTGATGGTCCAAGAGACCCAGTACTTC
V: TRBV7-9; D: -; length: 17; J: TRBJ2-7; size: -; CDR3: CASSSHQGFASPYEQYF; DNA: TGTGCCAGCAGCTCACACCAAGGATTTGCCTCTCCTTACGAGCAGTACTTC
V: TRBV7-2; D: TRBD2; length: 19; J: TRBJ2-4; size: many; CDR3: CASSSIAGANTRSKNIQYF; DNA: TGTGCCAGCAGCTCCATAGCGGGGGCAAATACGAGGTCCAAAAACATTCAGTACTTC
V: TRBV6-5; D: TRBD2; length: 16; J: TRBJ2-3; size: many; CDR3: CASSYLSGRGTDTQYF; DNA: TGTGCCAGCAGTTACCTTAGCGGGAGGGGCACAGATACGCAGTATTTT
V: TRBV24-1; D: TRBD1; length: 16; J: TRBJ2-1; size: many; CDR3: CATSVLGQGGYNEQFF; DNA: TGTGCCACCAGTGTCTTAGGACAGGGTGGATACAATGAGCAGTTCTTC
V: TRBV5-1; D: TRBD2; length: 15; J: TRBJ2-7; size: many; CDR3: CASSSRLAGADEQYF; DNA: TGCGCCAGCAGCTCGAGACTAGCGGGGGCCGACGAGCAGTACTTC
V: TRBV6-2/TRBV6-3; D: TRBD1; length: 13; J: TRBJ1-1; size: many; CDR3: CASSYGTGTEAFF; DNA: TGTGCCAGCAGTTACGGGACAGGGACTGAAGCTTTCTTT
V: TRBV10-3; D: -; length: 13; J: TRBJ2-1; size: many; CDR3: CAISESTPNEQFF; DNA: TGTGCCATCAGTGAGTCCACACCGAATGAGCAGTTCTTC
V: TRBV5-1; D: -; length: 15; J: TRBJ2-1; size: many; CDR3: CASSLAGEPYNEQFF; DNA: TGCGCCAGCAGCTTGGCCGGGGAACCCTACAATGAGCAGTTCTTC
V: TRBV12-3/TRBV12-4; D: -; length: 14; J: TRBJ2-7; size: many; CDR3: CASSRSTESYEQYF; DNA: TGTGCCAGCAGCAGATCGACGGAGTCCTACGAGCAGTACTTC
V: TRBV20-1; D: TRBD2; length: 14; J: TRBJ2-3; size: -; CDR3: CSARVTSGTDTQYF; DNA: TGCAGTGCTAGAGTGACTAGCGGTACAGATACGCAGTATTTT
V: TRBV7-2; D: TRBD1; length: 15; J: TRBJ2-4; size: many; CDR3: CASSLGQGDRDIQYF; DNA: TGTGCCAGCAGCTTAGGACAGGGGGATCGGGACATTCAGTACTTC
V: TRBV7-2; D: TRBD2; length: 15; J: TRBJ2-3; size: -; CDR3: CASSSTSGRTDTQYF; DNA: TGTGCCAGCAGCTCAACTAGCGGGAGGACAGATACGCAGTATTTT
V: TRBV24-1; D: TRBD2; length: 19; J: TRBJ2-2; size: many; CDR3: CATSDTGLAGGLNTGELFF; DNA: TGTGCCACCAGTGACACCGGACTAGCGGGGGGGCTGAACACCGGGGAGCTGTTTTTT
V: TRBV15; D: -; length: 15; J: TRBJ2-7; size: many; CDR3: CATSRDARPPGEQYF; DNA: TGTGCCACCAGCAGAGATGCCAGGCCCCCTGGGGAGCAGTACTTC
V: TRBV5-1; D: -; length: 14; J: TRBJ2-2; size: few; CDR3: CASSSNRNTGELFF; DNA: TGCGCCAGCAGCTCTAACCGGAACACCGGGGAGCTGTTTTTT
V: TRBV5-1; D: -; length: 13; J: TRBJ2-3; size: many; CDR3: CASSLASGDTQYF; DNA: TGCGCCAGCAGCTTGGCCTCCGGGGATACGCAGTATTTT
V: TRBV20-1; D: TRBD2; length: 16; J: TRBJ2-3; size: many; CDR3: CSARAPLAGATDTQYF; DNA: TGCAGTGCTAGAGCCCCACTAGCGGGGGCCACAGATACGCAGTATTTT
V: TRBV19; D: -; length: 15; J: TRBJ2-1; size: -; CDR3: CASSIRGGNYNEQFF; DNA: TGTGCCAGTAGTATCCGGGGTGGGAACTACAATGAGCAGTTCTTC
V: TRBV12-3/TRBV12-4; D: -; length: 10; J: TRBJ1-5; size: many; CDR3: CASGIKSQHF; DNA: TGTGCCAGCGGAATAAAGTCCCAGCATTTT
V: TRBV5-1; D: -; length: 14; J: TRBJ2-2; size: many; CDR3: CASSSSQSTGELFF; DNA: TGCGCCAGCAGCTCCAGTCAGTCCACCGGGGAGCTGTTTTTT
V: TRBV6-6; D: TRBD2; length: 14; J: TRBJ2-7; size: many; CDR3: CASSYPERTSPRDF; DNA: TGTGCCAGCAGTTACCCCGAGCGGACTAGTCCTCGGGACTTC
V: TRBV12-3/TRBV12-4; D: TRBD1; length: 15; J: TRBJ1-5; size: many; CDR3: CASSAQGGLNQPQHF; DNA: TGTGCCAGCAGTGCACAGGGGGGCCTTAATCAGCCCCAGCATTTT
V: TRBV5-1; D: -; length: 14; J: TRBJ2-5; size: many; CDR3: CASSLGRPPETQYF; DNA: TGCGCCAGCAGCTTGGGGAGGCCCCCGGAGACCCAGTACTTC
V: TRBV30; D: TRBD1; length: 12; J: TRBJ2-3; size: many; CDR3: CALDREGGTQYF; DNA: TGTGCCTTGGACAGGGAAGGCGGTACGCAGTATTTT
V: TRBV29-1; D: -; length: 14; J: TRBJ1-1; size: many; CDR3: CSVEDRAPNTEAFF; DNA: TGCAGCGTTGAAGATCGGGCACCGAACACTGAAGCTTTCTTT
V: TRBV28; D: -; length: 15; J: TRBJ2-1; size: many; CDR3: CASRSLVLGEHEQFF; DNA: TGTGCCAGCAGGAGCCTCGTGTTGGGGGAACATGAGCAGTTCTTC
V: TRBV20-1; D: -; length: 14; J: TRBJ1-5; size: many; CDR3: CSARGPRGYQPQHF; DNA: TGCAGTGCTAGGGGGCCCAGGGGTTACCAGCCCCAGCATTTT
V: TRBV3-1; D: -; length: 16; J: TRBJ2-3; size: many; CDR3: CASSQGTFLFTDTQYF; DNA: TGTGCCAGCAGCCAAGGGACTTTCCTTTTCACAGATACGCAGTATTTT
V: TRBV3-1; D: TRBD2; length: 15; J: TRBJ2-5; size: many; CDR3: CASSQEAGGKETQYF; DNA: TGTGCCAGCAGCCAAGAGGCGGGGGGGAAAGAGACCCAGTACTTC
V: TRBV5-6; D: -; length: 21; J: TRBJ1-1; size: -; CDR3: CASSFYICSARVPGMNTEAFF; DNA: -
V: TRBV29-1; D: -; length: 14; J: TRBJ2-2; size: few; CDR3: CSVGARPNTGELFF; DNA: TGCAGCGTTGGAGCCAGACCGAACACCGGGGAGCTGTTTTTT
V: TRBV7-2; D: TRBD2; length: 17; J: TRBJ2-3; size: many; CDR3: CASSLGSLAGGRDTQYF; DNA: TGTGCCAGCAGCTTAGGGAGTCTAGCGGGGGGCCGGGATACGCAGTATTTT
V: TRBV10-3; D: TRBD1; length: 13; J: TRBJ2-3; size: many; CDR3: CAISQGATDTQYF; DNA: TGTGCCATCAGTCAGGGGGCAACAGATACGCAGTATTTT
V: TRBV29-1; D: TRBD1; length: 13; J: TRBJ2-5; size: many; CDR3: CSDDDRGGETQYF; DNA: TGCAGCGACGATGACAGGGGAGGCGAGACCCAGTACTTC
V: TRBV7-3; D: TRBD1; length: 15; J: TRBJ2-7; size: many; CDR3: CASSFTGTGGYEQYF; DNA: TGTGCCAGCAGCTTTACCGGGACAGGGGGCTACGAGCAGTACTTC
V: TRBV7-9; D: -; length: 14; J: TRBJ2-1; size: many; CDR3: CASSLANRDHEQFF; DNA: TGTGCCAGCAGCTTAGCTAACAGGGACCATGAGCAGTTCTTC
V: TRBV20-1; D: -; length: 13; J: TRBJ2-7; size: many; CDR3: CSARVLAGFEQYF; DNA: TGCAGTGCTAGAGTCCTCGCGGGCTTCGAGCAGTACTTC
V: TRBV5-1; D: TRBD2; length: 12; J: TRBJ2-1; size: many; CDR3: CASRLAGEEQFF; DNA: TGCGCCAGCAGATTAGCGGGGGAAGAGCAGTTCTTC
V: TRBV5-1; D: TRBD1; length: 15; J: TRBJ1-3; size: many; CDR3: CASSLYQGGGNTIYF; DNA: TGCGCCAGCAGCTTGTACCAGGGGGGTGGAAACACCATATATTTT
V: TRBV12-3/TRBV12-4; D: TRBD1; length: 14; J: TRBJ2-7; size: many; CDR3: CASSSQGAPFEQYF; DNA: TGTGCCAGCAGTTCACAGGGGGCCCCGTTCGAGCAGTACTTC
V: TRBV5-1; D: -; length: 14; J: TRBJ2-4; size: many; CDR3: CASSLEGLAGIQYF; DNA: TGCGCCAGCAGCTTGGAAGGTCTAGCAGGCATTCAGTACTTC
V: TRBV18; D: -; length: 16; J: TRBJ2-1; size: many; CDR3: CASSPRQTASYNEQFF; DNA: TGTGCCAGCTCACCACGTCAGACAGCTTCCTACAATGAGCAGTTCTTC
V: TRBV7-9; D: TRBD1; length: 14; J: TRBJ2-5; size: many; CDR3: CASSPTGGEETQYF; DNA: TGTGCCAGCAGCCCGACAGGGGGCGAGGAGACCCAGTACTTC
V: TRBV12-3/TRBV12-4; D: TRBD2; length: 16; J: TRBJ2-2; size: many; CDR3: CASRPRTSGGTGELFF; DNA: TGTGCCAGCAGACCTCGGACTTCGGGGGGCACCGGGGAGCTGTTTTTT
V: TRBV9; D: -; length: 12; J: TRBJ2-7; size: many; CDR3: CASSRVENEQYF; DNA: TGTGCCAGCTCACGAGTCGAAAACGAGCAGTACTTC
V: TRBV20-1; D: -; length: 13; J: TRBJ1-2; size: -; CDR3: CSAIFSTAYVYTF; DNA: TGCAGTGCTATCTTTTCGACGGCCTATGTCTACACCTTC